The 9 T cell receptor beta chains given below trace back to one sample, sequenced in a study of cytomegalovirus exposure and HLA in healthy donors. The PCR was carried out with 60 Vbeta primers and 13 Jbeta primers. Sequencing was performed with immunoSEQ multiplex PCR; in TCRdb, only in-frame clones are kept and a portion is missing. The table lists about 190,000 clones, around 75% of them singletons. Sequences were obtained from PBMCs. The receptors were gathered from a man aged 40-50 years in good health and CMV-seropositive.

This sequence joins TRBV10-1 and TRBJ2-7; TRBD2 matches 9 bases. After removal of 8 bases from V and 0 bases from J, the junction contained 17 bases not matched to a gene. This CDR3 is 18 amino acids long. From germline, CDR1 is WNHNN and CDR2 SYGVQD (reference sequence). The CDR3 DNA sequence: TGCGCCAGCTCTGGGTCTAGCGGGACCGGGGGAAGCTCCTACGAGCAGTACTTC. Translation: CASSGSSGTGGSSYEQYF.

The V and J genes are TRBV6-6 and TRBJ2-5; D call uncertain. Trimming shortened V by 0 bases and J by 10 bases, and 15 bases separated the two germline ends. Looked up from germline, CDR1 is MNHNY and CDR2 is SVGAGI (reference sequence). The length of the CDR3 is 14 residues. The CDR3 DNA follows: TGTGCCAGCAGTTACTCCCGTATTCCCAGTGGCCAGTACTTC. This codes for CASSYSRIPSGQYF.

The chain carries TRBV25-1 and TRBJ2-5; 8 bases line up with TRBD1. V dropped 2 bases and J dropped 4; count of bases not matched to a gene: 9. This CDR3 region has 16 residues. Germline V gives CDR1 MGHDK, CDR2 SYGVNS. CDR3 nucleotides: TGTGCCAGCAGTGAACTAGTCAGGGGGCGAGGAGAGACCCAGTACTTC. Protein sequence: CASSELVRGRGETQYF.

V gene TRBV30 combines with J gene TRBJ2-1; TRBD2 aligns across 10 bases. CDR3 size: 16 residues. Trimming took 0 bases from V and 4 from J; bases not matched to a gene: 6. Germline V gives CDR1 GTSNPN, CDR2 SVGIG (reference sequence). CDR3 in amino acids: CAWSVGSGGPYNEQFF. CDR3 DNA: TGTGCCTGGAGTGTTGGTAGCGGGGGGCCTTACAATGAGCAGTTCTTC.

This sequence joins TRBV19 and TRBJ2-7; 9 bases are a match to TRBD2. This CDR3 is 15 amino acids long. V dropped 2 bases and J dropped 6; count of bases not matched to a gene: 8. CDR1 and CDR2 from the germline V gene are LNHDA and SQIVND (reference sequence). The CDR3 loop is CASSISAGGVSEQYF. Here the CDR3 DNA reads TGTGCCAGTAGTATATCAGCGGGGGGAGTAAGCGAGCAGTACTTC.

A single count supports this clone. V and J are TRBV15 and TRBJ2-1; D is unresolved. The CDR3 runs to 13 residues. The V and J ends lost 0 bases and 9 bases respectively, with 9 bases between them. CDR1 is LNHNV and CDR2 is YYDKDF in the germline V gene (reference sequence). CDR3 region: CATSRDRFSEQFF. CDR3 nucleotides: TGTGCCACCAGCAGAGACAGGTTCAGTGAGCAGTTCTTC.

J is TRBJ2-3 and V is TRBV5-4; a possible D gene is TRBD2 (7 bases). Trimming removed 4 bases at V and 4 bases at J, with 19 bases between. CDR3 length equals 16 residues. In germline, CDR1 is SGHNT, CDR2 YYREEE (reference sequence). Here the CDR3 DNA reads TGTGCCAGCAGCGGCCGGAGGGGGGGAATCGCAGATACGCAGTATTTT. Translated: CASSGRRGGIADTQYF.

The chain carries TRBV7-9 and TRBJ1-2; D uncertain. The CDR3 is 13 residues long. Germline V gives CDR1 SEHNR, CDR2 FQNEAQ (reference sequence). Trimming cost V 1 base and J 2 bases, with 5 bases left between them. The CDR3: CASSLVQNYGYTF. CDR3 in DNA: TGTGCCAGCAGCTTAGTACAGAACTATGGCTACACCTTC.

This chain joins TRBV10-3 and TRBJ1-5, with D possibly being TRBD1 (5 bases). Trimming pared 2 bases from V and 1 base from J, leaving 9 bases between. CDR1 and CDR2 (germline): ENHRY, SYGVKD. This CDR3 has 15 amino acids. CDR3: CAISELGPSNQPQHF. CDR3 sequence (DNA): TGTGCCATCAGTGAGCTGGGGCCAAGCAATCAGCCCCAGCATTTT.